A single sample gave rise to the 20 T cell receptor beta chains below, sequenced in a study of neurological immune-mediated disorders. TCRdb itself ran the 5' RACE reads through MiXCR, one entry per CDR3 protein. The top ten clones hold roughly 5.6% of a sample with tens of thousands of distinct CDR3 sequences, around 4% of them seen once. Time point denoted: longitudinal time-point 3. The source material was PBMCs. The source of these receptors is a woman between 55 and 75 years old with multiple sclerosis.

In its sample, this clonotype was seen many times. The V call is TRBV11-2, the J call TRBJ2-7; tentative D call: TRBD1 (5 bases). Germline CDR1 reads SGHAT; CDR2 reads FQNNGV. The CDR3 is made up of 14 amino acids. Trimming took off 2 bases at V and 0 bases at J, with 8 bases between the two ends. CDR3 amino acids: CASSLRQLSYEQYF. The CDR3 region has the DNA TGTGCCAGCAGCTTACGACAGCTCTCCTACGAGCAGTACTTC.

This clonotype has a count of ten or more. The chain is built from TRBV4-2 and TRBJ2-4; 9 nucleotides agree with TRBD1. The CDR3 loop spans 18 amino acids. V lost 4 bases and J lost 8; bases outside the gene matches: 18. Germline V CDR1 and CDR2: LGHNA, YNFKEQ. CDR3 sequence reads: CASSLPTGGAEGLDIQYF. In DNA form, the CDR3 reads TGTGCCAGCAGCCTTCCCACAGGGGGCGCGGAAGGATTGGACATTCAGTACTTC.

The table lists this clonotype with many counts. This chain connects TRBV6-5 to TRBJ1-3; TRBD1 might be the D (5 bases). The CDR3 runs 15 residues. Germline V gene sequence: CDR1 MNHEY, CDR2 SVGAGI. V was clipped by 5 bases and J by 0 bases, with 11 bases between them. The CDR3 nucleotides read TGTGCCAGCAGTAGTACCGGGGGCTCTGGAAACACCATATATTTT. The encoded protein is CASSSTGGSGNTIYF.

At least ten counts were recorded for this clonotype. The rearrangement uses TRBV6-5 and TRBJ1-2; 11 nucleotides line up with TRBD1. The CDR3 spans 13 residues. Looked up from germline, CDR1 is MNHEY and CDR2 is SVGAGI. V shed 6 bases and J 7 bases; nucleotides not matched to a gene: 4. The CDR3 nucleotides are TGTGCCAGCAGATCGGACAGGGGGCTTGGCTACACCTTC. This codes for CASRSDRGLGYTF.

The sample holds many counts of this clonotype. A read error may produce the germline difference seen at one junction end. The genes are TRBV5-1 and TRBJ2-5, with D unresolved. CDR3 length equals 11 residues. Germline loops: CDR1 SGHRS, CDR2 YFSETQ. The CDR3 reads CASSFQETQYF. CDR3 nucleotide sequence: TGTGCCAGCAGCTTCCAAGAGACCCAGTACTTC.

This clonotype was observed many times. V and J are TRBV6-2 or TRBV6-3 and TRBJ2-1, with 7 bases matching TRBD2. Unmatched junction bases numbered 7, after V lost 4 bases and J lost 1 base. The CDR3 is 16 residues long. Germline V gives CDR1 MNHEY, CDR2 SVGEGT. DNA for the CDR3: TGTGCCAGCAGTTCTACGACTAGCCCTTCCTACAATGAGCAGTTCTTC. Translated, it gives CASSSTTSPSYNEQFF.

The sample holds many counts of this clonotype. V usage is TRBV20-1 and J usage is TRBJ1-2; D call uncertain. The CDR3 runs to 14 residues. Germline V gives CDR1 DFQATT, CDR2 SNEGSKA (reference sequence). The V end was cut by 3 bases, the J end by 8 bases, with 19 bases between. CDR3 residues: CSASSGGLRWGYTF. CDR3 DNA: TGCAGTGCTAGTTCGGGAGGGCTCCGCTGGGGCTACACCTTC.

CDR3 region: CSARVTVGEPEQFF. CDR3 nucleotide sequence: TGCAGTGCTAGAGTCACTGTGGGGGAGCCTGAGCAGTTCTTC. The chain carries TRBV20-1 and TRBJ2-1; either TRBD1 or TRBD2 may supply D (5 bases each). The V gene lost 1 base and the J gene lost 9 bases, with 16 bases spanning the gap. The CDR3 length is 14 residues. Germline CDR1 reads DFQATT; CDR2 reads SNEGSKA (reference sequence).

In this sample, this clonotype turned up many times. V gene TRBV18 combines with J gene TRBJ1-2; no firm D call. CDR1 is KGHSH and CDR2 is LQKENI in the germline V gene. Trimming removed 2 bases at V and 3 bases at J, with 7 bases between. The CDR3 extends over 13 amino acids. As DNA, the CDR3 is TGTGCCAGCTCACCAACAGACTACTATGGCTACACCTTC. This sequence encodes CASSPTDYYGYTF.

This clonotype was detected many times. The chain joins TRBV5-1 to TRBJ1-1; D unresolved. V lost 4 bases and J 4 bases, leaving 17 bases between the germline ends. Germline V gene lookup returns CDR1 SGHRS and CDR2 YFSETQ. The CDR3 is 15 amino acids. The CDR3 is CASSPGRQFGTEAFF. CDR3 coding DNA: TGCGCCAGCAGCCCGGGTCGCCAGTTCGGCACTGAAGCTTTCTTT.

This clonotype was seen ten or more times. The V and J genes are TRBV6-5 and TRBJ2-2, with 14 bases that match TRBD2. Trimming removed 0 bases from V and 4 bases from J; junction bases left unmatched: 1. The CDR3 spans 17 residues. Germline CDR1 and CDR2: MNHEY and SVGAGI. CDR3 sequence (DNA): TGTGCCAGCAGTTACTCGGGACTAGCGGGGGTCACCGGGGAGCTGTTTTTT. Translated: CASSYSGLAGVTGELFF.

This clonotype was counted at least ten times. The J gene is TRBJ2-2, the V gene TRBV5-1; no clear D. The CDR3 consists of 18 residues. CDR1 is SGHRS and CDR2 is YFSETQ in the germline V gene. Trimming stripped 0 bases from V and 1 base from J, with 16 bases between. CDR3 in DNA: TGCGCCAGCAGCTTGGGGTTGGGGTTTTCCATGAACACCGGGGAGCTGTTTTTT. It encodes CASSLGLGFSMNTGELFF. Based on the CDR3 plus reference TRBV5-1 and TRBJ2-2, the full variable domain is KAGVTQTPRYLIKTRGQQVTLSCSPISGHRSVSWYQQTPGQGLQFLFEYFSETQRNKGNFPGRFSGRQFSNSRSEMNVSTLELGDSALYLCASSLGLGFSMNTGELFFGEGSRLTVL.

This clonotype was counted many times. The gene calls are TRBV20-1 and TRBJ1-1; TRBD1 matches at 8 bases. The length of the CDR3 is 14 residues. Germline V gene data show CDR1 as DFQATT and CDR2 as SNEGSKA (reference sequence). Trimming at V came to 3 bases and at J to 4 bases, leaving 7 bases not matched to a gene. CDR3 bases: TGCAGTGCTAGTCGGACAGGGTTGGCCACTGAAGCTTTCTTT. It yields the protein CSASRTGLATEAFF.

This clonotype appeared many times. This chain links TRBV5-1 with TRBJ2-1; 7 bases fit TRBD2. Germline V CDR1 and CDR2: SGHRS, YFSETQ. The ends lost 3 bases at V and 7 bases at J; junction bases unmatched: 7. CDR3 length: 14 residues. The CDR3, as DNA: TGCGCCAGCAGCTCAGGACTAGGAGAGAATGAGCAGTTCTTC. Its translation is CASSSGLGENEQFF.

This clonotype was recorded at least ten times. The chain carries TRBV27 and TRBJ1-6; D gene ambiguous. This CDR3 is built from 16 residues. Trimming shortened V by 2 bases and J by 2 bases, and 10 bases separated the two germline ends. Germline CDR1 and CDR2: MNHEY and SMNVEV (reference sequence). For the CDR3, the DNA is TGTGCCAGCAGTTTAATGCCCGAGGCCTATAATTCACCCCTCCACTTT. Residues: CASSLMPEAYNSPLHF.

This clonotype was observed at least ten times. This sequence joins TRBV5-1 and TRBJ2-6; tentatively, D is TRBD1 or TRBD2 (5 bases each). Germline V gives CDR1 SGHRS, CDR2 YFSETQ. Trimming stripped 4 bases from V and 2 bases from J, with 22 bases between. The CDR3 extends over 19 amino acids. The CDR3 here is CASSRSPPGRIAGANVLTF. The DNA of the CDR3 is TGCGCCAGCAGCAGATCCCCACCAGGGAGAATAGCTGGGGCCAACGTCCTGACTTTC.

This clonotype appeared many times. The rearrangement links TRBV20-1 to TRBJ2-7; the D gene is possibly TRBD2 (5 bases). CDR1 DFQATT and CDR2 SNEGSKA come from the germline V gene (reference sequence). V lost 3 bases and J 0 bases, leaving 18 bases between the germline ends. This CDR3 region has 16 residues. The CDR3 protein is CSARDPGGGRSYEQYF. The CDR3 coding sequence is TGCAGTGCTAGGGACCCCGGCGGCGGGCGCTCCTACGAGCAGTACTTC.

This clonotype occurred many times. V is TRBV6-2 or TRBV6-3 and J is TRBJ2-7, with 9 bases fitting TRBD1. The CDR3 totals 16 residues. CDR1 is MNHEY, CDR2 SVGEGT, per germline. Unmatched junction bases numbered 16, after V lost 6 bases and J lost 7 bases. The CDR3 DNA sequence: TGTGCCAGCAGCTCCTACGCCGTGGACAGGGGTAAGGAGCAGTACTTC. The encoded protein is CASSSYAVDRGKEQYF.

This clonotype was observed at least ten times. The CDR3 region has the DNA TGTGCCATCAAGGACGACAGGGAAGCTTTCTTT. Protein sequence: CAIKDDREAFF. The chain has TRBV10-3 and TRBJ1-1; the D gene is possibly TRBD1 (6 bases). Germline CDR1 reads ENHRY; CDR2 reads SYGVKD. The CDR3 loop spans 11 amino acids. The V end lost 7 bases, the J end lost 8 bases, and 11 bases lay between the germline ends.

This clonotype was observed many times. The V call is TRBV12-3 or TRBV12-4, the J call TRBJ2-1, with 7 bases lining up with TRBD1. V shed 6 bases, J shed 9 bases, and the junction held 8 bases outside the gene matches. The CDR3 has 13 residues. The CDR3 region is CASRRQGRAEQFF. CDR3 nucleotide sequence: TGTGCCAGCAGGAGACAGGGAAGGGCTGAGCAGTTCTTC.